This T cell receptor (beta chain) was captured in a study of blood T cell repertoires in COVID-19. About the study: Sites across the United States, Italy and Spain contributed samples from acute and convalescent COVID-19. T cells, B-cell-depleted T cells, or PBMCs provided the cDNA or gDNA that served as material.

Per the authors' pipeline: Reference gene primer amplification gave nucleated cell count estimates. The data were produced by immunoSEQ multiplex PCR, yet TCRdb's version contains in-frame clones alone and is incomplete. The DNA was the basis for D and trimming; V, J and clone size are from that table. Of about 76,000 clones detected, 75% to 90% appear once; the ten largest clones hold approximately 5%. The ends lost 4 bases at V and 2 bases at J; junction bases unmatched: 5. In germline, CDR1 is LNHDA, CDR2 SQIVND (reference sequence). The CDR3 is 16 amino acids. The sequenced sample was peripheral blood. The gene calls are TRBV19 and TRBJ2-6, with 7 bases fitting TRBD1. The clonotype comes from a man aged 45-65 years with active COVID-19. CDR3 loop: CASSNRGSPGANVLTF. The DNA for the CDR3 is TGTGCCAGTAGTAACAGGGGCAGCCCTGGGGCCAACGTCCTGACTTTC.